Shown below are 7 T cell receptor beta chains from a single sample sequenced in a study of T cell repertoires in cytomegalovirus infection. TCRdb analysed the reads with MiXCR anew, one entry per CDR3 protein. The table records roughly 860,000 distinct CDR3 sequences, 30% to 35% of them present only once. Their target antigens are unknown. The source material was cultured CD8+ T cells from PBMCs, sampled from culture after CMV antigen stimulation. The receptors shown here come from a human donor in good health (CMV status not recorded). Some clones in this sample may be carry-over from other donors' samples.

V gene TRBV10-2 combines with J gene TRBJ2-7; possible D gene TRBD2, 6 bases. Per the germline V gene, CDR1 is WSHSY and CDR2 is SAAADI. There are 13 residues in the CDR3. V was pared by 8 bases and J by 6 bases, with 17 bases between. The CDR3: CASSLKGGSEQYF. In DNA form, the CDR3 reads TGCGCCAGCTCGCTGAAAGGAGGGAGCGAGCAGTACTTC.

This clonotype was counted a few times. The rearrangement joins TRBV7-6 to TRBJ1-5; D is undetermined. Per germline, CDR1 SGHVS and CDR2 FNYEAQ. Trimming removed 3 bases at V and 5 bases at J, with 8 bases between. CDR3 length equals 13 residues. DNA of the CDR3: TGTGCCAGCAGCTTGCTTATGGATCAGCCCCAGCATTTT. Amino acids: CASSLLMDQPQHF.

The table lists this clonotype with a few counts. The J gene is TRBJ2-5, the V gene TRBV12-3 or TRBV12-4, with D perhaps being TRBD1 or TRBD2 (7 bases each). CDR3 length: 13 amino acids. Trimming removed 8 bases at V and 5 bases at J, with 15 bases between. In nucleotides, the CDR3 is TGTGCCAGCGTCCAGGGGGGGGCCGAGACCCAGTACTTC. Encoded protein: CASVQGGAETQYF.

The chain recombines TRBV11-2 with TRBJ1-2; D gene ambiguous. The CDR3 covers 12 residues. Trimming took 1 base from V and 8 from J, leaving 8 bases between them. Germline assignment: CDR1 SGHAT and CDR2 FQNNGV. The CDR3 DNA follows: TGTGCCAGCAGCTTAGGATTGGGCGGCTACACCTTC. It translates to CASSLGLGGYTF.

The sample holds a few counts of this clonotype. The rearrangement uses TRBV27 and TRBJ1-2; TRBD1 might be the D (6 bases). The V and J ends lost 7 bases and 8 bases respectively, with 26 bases between them. From germline, CDR1 is MNHEY and CDR2 SMNVEV (reference sequence). CDR3 length: 16 amino acids. The CDR3 sequence is CASTSNDQGSFMGYTF. CDR3 sequence (DNA): TGTGCCAGCACATCGAACGACCAGGGGAGTTTTATGGGCTACACCTTC.

The V gene is TRBV6-6, the J gene TRBJ2-5; no firm D call. V was clipped by 7 bases and J by 4 bases, with 10 bases between them. Germline assignment: CDR1 MNHNY and CDR2 SVGAGI (reference sequence). This CDR3 has 12 amino acids. As DNA, the CDR3 is TGTGCCAGCACAGAAGGGTTAGAGACCCAGTACTTC. It codes for CASTEGLETQYF.

V is TRBV7-8 and J is TRBJ2-7; tentatively, D is TRBD1 (6 bases). The germline gives CDR1 SGHVS, CDR2 FQNEAQ. This CDR3 region has 14 residues. V gave up 0 bases and J gave up 4 bases, with 10 bases separating them. CDR3 DNA: TGTGCCAGCAGCTTAGCACAGGGACCATACGAGCAGTACGTC. Translation: CASSLAQGPYEQYV.